This T cell receptor beta chain was sequenced during a study of molecular identifiers for immune sequencing clone quantification. Study-wide results and limits: Barcode sharing among identical TCR molecules could make large clones appear smaller.

On this clonotype: Antigen specificity is unknown. A much larger clone differs from this one at a single base, so this may be a read error.

Bulk TCR library preparation followed previously described methods with listed TCR primers. TCRdb used MiXCR to reprocess the PCR reads, holding one entry per CDR3 protein. The table records some 590,000 distinct CDR3 sequences, about 25% of them present only once. The CDR3 extends over 15 amino acids. Unmatched junction bases numbered 9, after V lost 5 bases and J lost 6 bases. CDR1 LGHNA and CDR2 YSLEER come from the germline V gene. The authors sorted naive CD8 T cells as CD8+CD4-CCR7+CD45RA+. This receptor was identified in a human donor in good health. Some libraries in this study had Jurkat cell RNA spiked in. Sequenced sample: naive CD8+ T cells from blood, with Jurkat cell RNA spiked in. The subset denotes: FACS-sorted CD8+CD4-CCR7+CD45RA+ naive T cells. V gene TRBV4-3 combines with J gene TRBJ2-7; TRBD2 matches at 11 bases. The CDR3: CASSSSTSGGAEQYF. The CDR3, as DNA: TGCGCCAGCAGCTCAAGTACTAGCGGGGGTGCCGAGCAGTACTTC.